This TCR beta chain was recovered during a study of metastatic and nonmetastatic thyroid tumors. For the study at large: Samples came from malignant and benign thyroid patients, and repertoires were compared across blood and tumor or nodule tissue.

Ahead of thyroid surgery, no patient had received treatment of any kind. As concerns this clone: Its specificity is unknown.

Study-wide results and limits: Reports indicated that malignant thyroid tumors showed significantly higher TCR beta diversity than benign nodules did, in blood and tumor.

Per the germline V gene, CDR1 is KGHDR and CDR2 is SFDVKD. CDR3 size: 17 residues. With 6 bases clipped from V and 1 base from J, the junction kept 12 bases outside the gene matches. TCRdb re-analyzed the PCR reads using MiXCR. The sample lists around 30,000 clones, about a fifth occurring once. Material for sequencing was tumor tissue. The TCR comes from a male donor with papillary thyroid cancer or a benign thyroid nodule (not recorded which). Some clones in this sample may be carry-over from other donors' samples. The chain uses TRBV24-1 and TRBJ2-3; 7 bases are shared with TRBD2. The CDR3 DNA sequence: TGTGCCACCAGTTACCCGCCAGGTACTAGCGGCACAGATACGCAGTATTTT. Protein: CATSYPPGTSGTDTQYF.